The 29 T cell receptor beta chains below come from one sample, sequenced in a study of cytomegalovirus exposure and HLA in healthy donors. PCR was performed using 60 Vbeta and 13 Jbeta primers. The table came from immunoSEQ multiplex PCR; TCRdb's copy has only in-frame clones and leaves some out. The sample consists of roughly 120,000 clones, 80% of them appearing once. The sample consisted of PBMCs. The receptors shown here come from a man aged 30 to 45 in good health and CMV-seronegative.

The rearrangement joins TRBV28 to TRBJ1-2; 9 bases fit TRBD1. The CDR3 is 13 residues long. The V gene end was trimmed by 10 bases and the J gene end by 8 bases; junction bases not matched to a gene: 11. Per the germline V gene, CDR1 is MDHEN and CDR2 is SYDVKM. CDR3 DNA: TGTGCCATCGGACCGGGACAGGGAGGGGGCTACACCTTC. It codes for CAIGPGQGGGYTF.

The chain has TRBV6-5 and TRBJ2-7; the D is unclear. Trimming removed 0 bases at V and 0 bases at J, with 9 bases between. The germline V gene has CDR1 MNHEY and CDR2 SVGAGI. The CDR3 length is 15 residues. The CDR3 sequence is CASSYSSMSSYEQYF. As DNA, the CDR3 is TGTGCCAGCAGTTACTCGTCAATGAGCTCCTACGAGCAGTACTTC.

This chain links TRBV10-3 with TRBJ2-7, with D perhaps TRBD2 (5 bases). Germline CDR1 ENHRY, CDR2 SYGVKD. The CDR3 runs to 15 residues. Trimming removed 3 bases at V and 5 bases at J, with 17 bases between. CDR3 protein: CAISDYAGSAHEQYF. In nucleotides, the CDR3 is TGTGCCATCAGTGATTACGCGGGCTCTGCCCACGAGCAGTACTTC.

The J gene is TRBJ2-1, the V gene TRBV27; the match to TRBD2 covers 9 bases. The CDR3 runs to 18 residues. The germline CDR1 and CDR2 sequences are MNHEY and SMNVEV (reference sequence). V shed 4 bases and J 3 bases; nucleotides not matched to a gene: 13. As DNA, the CDR3 is TGTGCCAGCAGTTCCCTTGGCGCGGGAGGGCCTAACTACAATGAGCAGTTCTTC. Its translation: CASSSLGAGGPNYNEQFF.

CDR3 residues: CASSSLLRGVGGYTF. DNA for the CDR3: TGTGCCAGCAGTTCACTACTTCGGGGGGTCGGGGGCTACACCTTC. The chain has TRBV27 and TRBJ1-2; D perhaps matches TRBD1 (5 bases). From germline, CDR1 is MNHEY and CDR2 SMNVEV (reference sequence). With 4 bases removed from V and 8 bases from J, the gap between germline ends came to 20 bases. The CDR3 extends over 15 amino acids.

V gene TRBV29-1 combines with J gene TRBJ1-5, with 9 bases aligning to TRBD1. Germline V gives CDR1 SQVTM, CDR2 ANQGSEA. V was pared by 4 bases and J by 5 bases, with 9 bases of the junction left unmatched. This CDR3 is built from 15 residues. The CDR3 protein is CSVVTGGSVDQPQHF. The CDR3 bases are TGCAGCGTTGTTACAGGGGGCTCAGTGGATCAGCCCCAGCATTTT.

The chain uses TRBV18 and TRBJ2-2; D not certain. CDR3 length: 13 residues. V dropped 8 bases and J dropped 1 base, with 8 bases sitting between them. The germline V gene encodes CDR1 KGHSH and CDR2 LQKENI. Written as DNA, the CDR3 is TGTGCCAGCGCGTCCGGGAACACCGGGGAGCTGTTTTTT. Amino acid sequence: CASASGNTGELFF.

The chain employs TRBV11-2 and TRBJ2-7, with D possibly TRBD1 on 5 matching bases. This CDR3 contains 15 residues. Trimming took 5 bases from V and 2 from J, leaving 16 bases between them. The germline V gene has CDR1 SGHAT and CDR2 FQNNGV. The DNA of the CDR3 is TGTGCCAGCAGCCCCCGCCCAGGGATCCCCTACGAGCAGTACTTC. This encodes CASSPRPGIPYEQYF.

As concerns this clone: An end of the junction does not agree with germline; a read error may underlie this. This rearrangement joins TRBV5-6 to TRBJ1-2, with a possible D match to TRBD1 (6 bases). The CDR3 totals 13 residues. Germline V gene lookup returns CDR1 SGHDT and CDR2 YYEEEE. The CDR3 region has the DNA TGTGCCAGCAGCTTCCAGGGGAACTATGGCTACCCCTTC. As protein: CASSFQGNYGYPF.

This chain joins TRBV7-8 and TRBJ2-5; 8 bases fit TRBD1. With 3 bases clipped from V and 11 bases from J, the junction kept 11 bases outside the gene matches. Germline-derived CDR1 and CDR2 are SGHVS and FQNEAQ. The length of the CDR3 is 14 residues. The CDR3 DNA reads TGTGCCAGCAGCTTCCCGGACAGGGTGGGGGAGCAGTACTTC. Protein product: CASSFPDRVGEQYF.

This clone was picked up a small number of times. J is TRBJ2-7 and V is TRBV10-3; 8 nucleotides line up with TRBD1. The ends lost 4 bases at V and 0 bases at J; junction bases unmatched: 2. In germline, CDR1 is ENHRY, CDR2 SYGVKD. The CDR3 runs to 14 residues. The CDR3 DNA reads TGTGCCATCAGTGCTGGACAGGGCTCCTACGAGCAGTACTTC. Translating gives CAISAGQGSYEQYF.

As for this clone: One junction end does not reproduce the germline sequence, and a read error may be involved. The J gene is TRBJ1-5, the V gene TRBV5-4, with no clear D. CDR3 length: 15 residues. The germline V gene encodes CDR1 SGHNT and CDR2 YYREEE (reference sequence). The CDR3 DNA sequence: TGTGCCAGCAGCTTGGCCGGCTATAGCAATCAGCCCCAGAATTTT. Translating it yields CASSLAGYSNQPQNF. Combining the CDR3 with reference TRBV5-4 and TRBJ1-5 gives the whole variable domain ETGVTQSPTHLIKTRGQQVTLRCSSQSGHNTVSWYQQALGQGPQFIFQYYREEENGRGNFPPRFSGLQFPNYSSELNVNALELDDSALYLCASSLAGYSNQPQNFGDGTRLSIL.

Only a few counts were recorded for this clone. The rearrangement joins TRBV28 to TRBJ2-1; tentatively, D is TRBD1 (6 bases). This CDR3 is built from 15 residues. With 5 bases removed from V and 11 bases from J, the gap between germline ends came to 22 bases. The germline V gene encodes CDR1 MDHEN and CDR2 SYDVKM. The CDR3, as DNA: TGTGCCAGCAGTCTTCAGGGGCGACGGGACGGGAAGCAGTTCTTC. This gives the protein CASSLQGRRDGKQFF.

The V gene is TRBV7-2, the J gene TRBJ2-1; the match to TRBD2 covers 9 bases. Germline loops: CDR1 SGHTA, CDR2 FQGNSA. J lost 6 bases, V lost 3 bases, and 9 bases had no gene match. This CDR3 is 16 amino acids long. The CDR3 here is CASSLQAGGPGNEQFF. As DNA, the CDR3 is TGTGCCAGCAGCTTGCAGGCGGGAGGGCCCGGCAATGAGCAGTTCTTC. Drawing the rest from reference TRBV7-2 and TRBJ2-1, the complete variable domain is GAGVSQSPSNKVTEKGKDVELRCDPISGHTALYWYRQSLGQGLEFLIYFQGNSAPDKSGLPSDRFSAERTGGSVSTLTIQRTQQEDSAVYLCASSLQAGGPGNEQFFGPGTRLTVL.

The chain has TRBV2 and TRBJ2-7, with D possibly TRBD2 on 6 matching bases. The V end lost 6 bases, the J end lost 4 bases, and 16 bases lay between the germline ends. The CDR3 has 14 residues. Per the germline V gene, CDR1 is SNHLY and CDR2 is FYNNEI. In DNA form, the CDR3 reads TGTGCCAGCAGGAGCCAGGGAGGAGATTACGAGCAGTACTTC. Amino acids: CASRSQGGDYEQYF.

The chain couples TRBV19 to TRBJ2-7; no firm D call. Per germline, CDR1 LNHDA and CDR2 SQIVND (reference sequence). The CDR3 sequence is 12 residues long. Trimming left V 5 bases short and J 3 bases short, with 8 bases between. CDR3 in amino acids: CASSERNYEQYF. The CDR3 DNA is TGTGCCAGTAGTGAGAGGAACTACGAGCAGTACTTC.

The chain joins TRBV4-3 to TRBJ1-1, with 9 bases matching TRBD1. This CDR3 spans 15 amino acids. V trimming: 5 bases; J trimming: 1 base; junction bases outside the gene matches: 5. Germline lookup yields CDR1 LGHNA and CDR2 YSLEER. The CDR3 protein is CASSYWTGENTEAFF. In DNA, the CDR3 is TGCGCCAGCAGCTACTGGACAGGGGAGAACACTGAAGCTTTCTTT.

This chain uses TRBV27 with TRBJ2-7; D gene uncertain. The CDR3 length is 13 residues. Trimming left V 4 bases short and J 3 bases short, with 10 bases between. Germline V lookup: CDR1 MNHEY, CDR2 SMNVEV (reference sequence). The CDR3, as DNA: TGTGCCAGCAGTTATAGGAGTTTCTACGAGCAGTACTTC. Protein product: CASSYRSFYEQYF.

The V and J genes are TRBV25-1 and TRBJ2-7, with a possible D match to TRBD2 (5 bases). The CDR3 runs to 12 residues. Germline CDR1 and CDR2: MGHDK and SYGVNS. V was trimmed by 1 base and J by 5 bases, leaving 6 bases between them. The CDR3 here is CASSEFGDEQYF. The CDR3 nucleotides are TGTGCCAGCAGTGAATTCGGGGACGAGCAGTACTTC.

The rearrangement uses TRBV10-3 and TRBJ2-7; 9 positions match TRBD1. Germline V gene lookup returns CDR1 ENHRY and CDR2 SYGVKD. J was trimmed by 3 bases and V by 4 bases; bases with no gene match: 4. There are 14 residues in the CDR3. The CDR3 DNA follows: TGTGCCATCAGTGTGGGGACAGGGAGCTACGAGCAGTACTTC. Amino acid sequence: CAISVGTGSYEQYF.

The gene calls are TRBV4-3 and TRBJ1-5; possibly TRBD1 for D (5 bases). V lost 4 bases, J lost 0 bases, and 10 bases lay in between. The CDR3 is 15 amino acids. The germline CDR1 and CDR2 sequences are LGHNA and YSLEER. The CDR3 here is CASSLDSHSNQPQHF. CDR3 DNA sequence: TGCGCCAGCAGCCTCGACAGTCATAGCAATCAGCCCCAGCATTTT.

The chain recombines TRBV27 with TRBJ2-1; 7 positions match TRBD2. The germline gives CDR1 MNHEY, CDR2 SMNVEV (reference sequence). Germline trimming cut 5 bases from V and 2 bases from J; bases unmatched to any gene: 9. CDR3 length equals 16 residues. The chain's CDR3 is CASSRRGGRAYNEQFF. The CDR3 bases are TGTGCCAGCAGTCGCCGTGGGGGGAGGGCCTACAATGAGCAGTTCTTC.

V and J are TRBV27 and TRBJ2-1, with TRBD1 identical over 7 bases. Germline loops: CDR1 MNHEY, CDR2 SMNVEV (reference sequence). CDR3 length: 18 residues. With V trimmed by 6 bases and J by 6 bases, 20 bases remained unmatched. CDR3 protein: CASSPLSGGGYRGNEQFF. The CDR3 DNA reads as TGTGCCAGCAGCCCACTCTCTGGGGGTGGGTACAGGGGCAATGAGCAGTTCTTC.

The rearrangement links TRBV14 to TRBJ1-3, with 7 bases fitting TRBD1. Germline lookup yields CDR1 SGHDN and CDR2 FVKESK. J gave up 4 bases and V 8 bases, and 5 bases lay outside the gene matches. This CDR3 has 13 amino acids. CDR3 amino acids: CASGDSIGNTIYF. CDR3 nucleotides: TGTGCCAGCGGGGACAGTATAGGAAACACCATATATTTT.

This chain connects TRBV7-2 to TRBJ2-6; D not certain. The V end was cut by 4 bases, the J end by 0 bases, with 4 bases between. The CDR3 extends over 14 amino acids. In germline, CDR1 is SGHTA, CDR2 FQGNSA. The CDR3: CASSSTSGANVLTF. CDR3 bases: TGTGCCAGCAGCTCTACCTCTGGGGCCAACGTCCTGACTTTC.

This chain joins TRBV30 and TRBJ2-7; 9 nucleotides line up with TRBD2. This CDR3 spans 13 amino acids. After removal of 2 bases from V and 3 bases from J, the junction contained 2 bases not matched to a gene. Germline CDR1 GTSNPN, CDR2 SVGIG (reference sequence). The CDR3 bases are TGTGCCTGGAGTCTAGCGGGGAACTACGAGCAGTACTTC. Amino acid sequence: CAWSLAGNYEQYF.

With respect to this clone: An end of the junction differs from the germline gene, which may be a read error. V gene TRBV7-9 combines with J gene TRBJ2-7; 7 bases are a match to TRBD2. Germline V gives CDR1 SEHNR, CDR2 FQNEAQ (reference sequence). CDR3 length: 13 amino acids. The CDR3 is CSSGSGEAYEQYF. CDR3 in DNA: TGTTCCAGCGGCAGCGGGGAAGCCTACGAGCAGTACTTC.

The chain uses TRBV2 and TRBJ2-5; D ambiguous. V gave up 6 bases and J gave up 3 bases, with 11 bases separating them. There are 13 residues in the CDR3. CDR1 is SNHLY, CDR2 FYNNEI, per germline. The CDR3 nucleotides read TGTGCCAGCAGCCAGGATGCCGAAGAGACCCAGTACTTC. This translates into CASSQDAEETQYF.

This chain joins TRBV18 and TRBJ2-1; 11 nucleotides match TRBD1. The CDR3 consists of 18 residues. The germline V gene has CDR1 KGHSH and CDR2 LQKENI. Trimming at V came to 0 bases and at J to 7 bases, leaving 11 bases not matched to a gene. CDR3 loop: CASSPPVTRDRGWNEQFF. In DNA form, the CDR3 reads TGTGCCAGCTCACCACCGGTGACCCGGGACAGGGGGTGGAATGAGCAGTTCTTC.